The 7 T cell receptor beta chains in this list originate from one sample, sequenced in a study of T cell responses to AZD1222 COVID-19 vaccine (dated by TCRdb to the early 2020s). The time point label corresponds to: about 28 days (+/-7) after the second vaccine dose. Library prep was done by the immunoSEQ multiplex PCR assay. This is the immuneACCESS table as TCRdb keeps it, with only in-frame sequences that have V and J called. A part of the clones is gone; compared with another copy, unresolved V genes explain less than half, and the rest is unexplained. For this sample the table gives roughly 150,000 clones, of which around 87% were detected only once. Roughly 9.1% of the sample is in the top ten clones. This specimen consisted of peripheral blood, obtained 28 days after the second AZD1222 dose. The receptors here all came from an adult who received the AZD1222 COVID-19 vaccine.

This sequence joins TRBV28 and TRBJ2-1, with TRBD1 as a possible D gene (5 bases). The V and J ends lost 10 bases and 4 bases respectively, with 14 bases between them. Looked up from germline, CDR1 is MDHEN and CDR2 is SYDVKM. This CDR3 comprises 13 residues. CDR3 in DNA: TGTGCCACCATCCGGACACCGTACAATGAGCAGTTCTTC. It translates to CATIRTPYNEQFF.

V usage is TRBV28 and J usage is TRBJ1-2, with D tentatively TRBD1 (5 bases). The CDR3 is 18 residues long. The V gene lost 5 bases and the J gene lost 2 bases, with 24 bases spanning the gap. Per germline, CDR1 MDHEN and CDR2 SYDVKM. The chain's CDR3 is CASSNRAGDQSGNYGYTF. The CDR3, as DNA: TGTGCCAGCAGTAATAGGGCCGGGGACCAATCTGGGAACTATGGCTACACCTTC.

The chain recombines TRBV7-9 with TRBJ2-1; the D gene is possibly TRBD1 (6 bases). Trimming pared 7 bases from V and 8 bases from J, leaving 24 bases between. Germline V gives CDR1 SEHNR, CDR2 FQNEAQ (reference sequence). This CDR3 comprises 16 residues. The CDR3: CASTIKTTGTLDEQFF. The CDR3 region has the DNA TGTGCCAGCACCATAAAAACTACCGGGACACTCGATGAGCAGTTCTTC.

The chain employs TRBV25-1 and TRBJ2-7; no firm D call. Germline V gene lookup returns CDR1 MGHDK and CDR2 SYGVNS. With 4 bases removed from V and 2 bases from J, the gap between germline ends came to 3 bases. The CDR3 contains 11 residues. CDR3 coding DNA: TGTGCCAGCAGTGCCACCTACGAGCAGTACTTC. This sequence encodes CASSATYEQYF.

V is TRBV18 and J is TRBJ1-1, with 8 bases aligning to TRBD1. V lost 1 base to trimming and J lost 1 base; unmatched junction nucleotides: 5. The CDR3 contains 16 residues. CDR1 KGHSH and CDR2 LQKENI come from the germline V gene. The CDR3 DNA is TGTGCCAGCTCACCACTTTCCGGGACAGGGAACACTGAAGCTTTCTTT. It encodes CASSPLSGTGNTEAFF. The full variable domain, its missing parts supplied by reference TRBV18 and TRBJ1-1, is NAGVMQNPRHLVRRRGQEARLRCSPMKGHSHVYWYRQLPEEGLKFMVYLQKENIIDESGMPKERFSAEFPKEGPSILRIQQVVRGDSAAYFCASSPLSGTGNTEAFFGQGTRLTVV.

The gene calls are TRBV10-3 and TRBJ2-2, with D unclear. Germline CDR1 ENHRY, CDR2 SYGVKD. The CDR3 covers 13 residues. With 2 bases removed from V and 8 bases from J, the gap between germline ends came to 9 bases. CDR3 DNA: TGTGCCATCAGTGAGCTAGTTTCTGGGGAGCTGTTTTTT. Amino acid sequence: CAISELVSGELFF.

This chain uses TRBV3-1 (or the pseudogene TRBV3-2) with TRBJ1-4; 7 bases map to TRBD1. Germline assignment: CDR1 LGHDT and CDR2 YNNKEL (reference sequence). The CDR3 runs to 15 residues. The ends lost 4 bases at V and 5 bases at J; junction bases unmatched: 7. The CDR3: CASSPPGQINEKLFF. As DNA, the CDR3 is TGTGCCAGCAGCCCACCGGGACAGATAAATGAAAAACTGTTTTTT.